These 5 T cell receptor beta chains came from one sample sequenced in a study of post-analysis software for immune sequencing data. Findings and limits, study-wide: Patients carried five TRBV segments more frequently than controls did, and TRBV5-6, TRBV5-1 and TRBV20-1 were among them.

These receptors have no identified antigens. Each TCR beta cDNA library carried unique molecular identifiers. MiXCR, applied by TCRdb to the PCR reads, yields one record per CDR3 protein. The table shows under 650,000 distinct CDR3 sequences, with roughly 47% occurring only once. Sequencing input: blood. The source is a girl between 5 and 17 years old with multiple sclerosis.

This chain links TRBV9 with TRBJ2-1; the match to TRBD1 covers 8 bases. CDR1 and CDR2 (germline): SGDLS, YYNGEE. The CDR3 has 23 amino acids. V gave up 0 bases and J gave up 3 bases; unmatched junction bases: 26. CDR3 nucleotides: TGTGCCAGCAGCGTAGCTACGTCAGTTGCGGACAGGGCCCAAGTGGCCGTCTACAATGAGCAGTTCTTC. Translated, it gives CASSVATSVADRAQVAVYNEQFF.

This clonotype was detected a few times. The chain joins TRBV12-3 or TRBV12-4 to TRBJ2-1; perhaps TRBD2 as D (6 bases). This CDR3 region has 15 residues. V was trimmed by 2 bases and J by 2 bases, leaving 10 bases between them. The CDR3 DNA reads as TGTGCCAGCAGTTTAAGGAGCGGGCCCTACAATGAGCAGTTCTTC. Translating gives CASSLRSGPYNEQFF.

This chain connects TRBV11-2 to TRBJ2-1, with 7 bases aligning to TRBD2. V gave up 1 base and J gave up 0 bases; unmatched junction bases: 12. The CDR3 is made up of 19 amino acids. Germline CDR1 and CDR2: SGHAT and FQNNGV. Here the CDR3 reads CASSLAADPTSSSYNEQFF. DNA of the CDR3: TGTGCCAGCAGCTTAGCGGCCGACCCGACTAGCAGCTCCTACAATGAGCAGTTCTTC. The whole variable domain, remainder taken from reference TRBV11-2 and TRBJ2-1, is EAGVAQSPRYKIIEKRQSVAFWCNPISGHATLYWYQQILGQGPKLLIQFQNNGVVDDSQLPKDRFSAERLKGVDSTLKIQPAKLEDSAVYLCASSLAADPTSSSYNEQFFGPGTRLTVL.

This clonotype occurred a few times. The chain couples TRBV10-3 to TRBJ1-2; D gene unclear. The V gene's germline CDR1 is ENHRY and CDR2 SYGVKD. V was clipped by 0 bases and J by 4 bases, with 15 bases between them. The CDR3 contains 16 residues. The CDR3 nucleotides are TGTGCCATCAGTGAGTCGTTGACGGCTGGCCCCTATGGCTACACCTTC. Translating it yields CAISESLTAGPYGYTF.

The chain links TRBV12-3 or TRBV12-4 to TRBJ1-1, with no clear D. The CDR3 length is 14 residues. Trimming shortened V by 7 bases and J by 0 bases, and 12 bases separated the two germline ends. The CDR3 sequence: CASTPDGLNTEAFF. CDR3 nucleotide sequence: TGTGCCAGCACTCCAGACGGACTGAACACTGAAGCTTTCTTT.